The 6 T cell receptor beta chains reported below all come from one sample, sequenced in a study of blood T cell repertoires in COVID-19 (dated by TCRdb to about 2020). Libraries were built with the immunoSEQ multiplex PCR assay. TCRdb retrieved this table from immuneACCESS and kept in-frame rearrangements only. Not all clones are present; in checked studies, unresolved V genes account for under half, and no reason is known for the remainder. This sample holds 200,000 to 250,000 clones; 80% were observed only once. The ten largest clones add up to less than 7% of the sample. Material: peripheral blood. These receptors were taken from a woman aged 70-85 years with acute or convalescent COVID-19.

The chain is built from TRBV29-1 and TRBJ2-4; a possible D gene is TRBD1 (6 bases). The CDR3 length is 14 residues. Trimming shortened V by 6 bases and J by 4 bases, and 16 bases separated the two germline ends. Looked up from germline, CDR1 is SQVTM and CDR2 is ANQGSEA. The chain's CDR3 is CSVVGAWGKNIQYF. CDR3 DNA sequence: TGCAGCGTCGTGGGGGCGTGGGGGAAAAACATTCAGTACTTC.

In its sample, this clone was seen a few times. The genes are TRBV2 and TRBJ2-1; maybe TRBD1 (5 bases). The CDR3 spans 14 residues. Germline V gene sequence: CDR1 SNHLY, CDR2 FYNNEI. Trimming cost V 1 base and J 5 bases, with 9 bases left between them. The CDR3 region has the DNA TGTGCCAGCAGTGAAGTTCGCAGGGACAATGAGCAGTTCTTC. Translation: CASSEVRRDNEQFF.

The chain combines TRBV5-6 with TRBJ2-1, with 7 bases lining up with TRBD2. J was trimmed by 4 bases and V by 4 bases; bases with no gene match: 8. This CDR3 is built from 15 residues. Germline V gives CDR1 SGHDT, CDR2 YYEEEE. The chain's CDR3 is CASSRGGSWYNEQFF. As DNA, the CDR3 is TGTGCCAGCAGCCGAGGCGGGAGCTGGTACAATGAGCAGTTCTTC.

The chain couples TRBV6-1 to TRBJ2-7; a weak D match, TRBD1 (5 bases). Germline-derived CDR1 and CDR2 are MNHNS and SASEGT. V was shortened by 2 bases and J by 9 bases, with 11 bases between the two germline ends. The CDR3 length is 12 residues. The CDR3 region is CASSESRVVQYF. The CDR3 DNA is TGTGCCAGCAGTGAAAGCAGGGTTGTGCAGTACTTC.

This chain links TRBV2 with TRBJ2-5; tentatively, D is TRBD2 (5 bases). The CDR3 is made up of 13 amino acids. Per germline, CDR1 SNHLY and CDR2 FYNNEI. Trimming pared 8 bases from V and 5 bases from J, leaving 15 bases between. The CDR3 bases are TGTGCCAGCCTTTCGGGAACCAGGGAGACCCAGTACTTC. Translating gives CASLSGTRETQYF.

This sequence joins TRBV9 and TRBJ1-1; 9 bases are shared with TRBD1. CDR3 size: 15 residues. Germline CDR1 and CDR2: SGDLS and YYNGEE. V lost 4 bases, J lost 1 base, and 5 bases stayed unmatched. The chain's CDR3 is CASSPRQGGNTEAFF. Written as DNA, the CDR3 is TGTGCCAGCAGCCCTAGACAGGGGGGGAACACTGAAGCTTTCTTT.